A selection of T cell receptor beta chains follows, all from one sample in a study of control samples from healthy donors and cancer patients. TCRdb's table, derived via immunoSEQ multiplex PCR, lists solely in-frame clones and lacks some. The sample has about 130,000 clones, roughly 89% seen once. Sequencing was carried out using PBMCs. The source of these receptors is a man in his fifties or sixties with head and neck cancer. The CDR3 runs from the conserved cysteine through the conserved F or W. Fields, in order: V gene, J gene, CDR3 protein.

>TRBV6-1|TRBJ1-5
CASSDGGYQPQHF
>TRBV27|TRBJ2-1
CASSLAAELYNEQFF
>TRBV6-5|TRBJ2-3
CASMKRLGFADTQYF
>TRBV27|TRBJ1-1
CASSLGGPNTEAFF
>TRBV10-1|TRBJ2-3
CASSGTSESDTQYF
>TRBV11-3|TRBJ2-3
CASSRPFPSTSGCTDTQYF
>TRBV19|TRBJ2-1
CASSRNPPQLEQFF
>TRBV29-1|TRBJ2-2
CSVRGTSNTGELFF
>TRBV5-4|TRBJ2-7
CASSLDRALAYEQYF
>TRBV5-4|TRBJ1-1
CASSFSDTEAFF
>TRBV9|TRBJ1-1
CASSETVLNTEAFF
>TRBV7-6|TRBJ2-1
CASSLAGGKDEQFF
>TRBV5-1|TRBJ2-5
CASSLGLAGVETQYF
>TRBV6-1|TRBJ1-2
CASSEYVYGQGNYGYTF
>TRBV29-1|TRBJ2-7
CSVELTGAYEQYF